This TCR beta chain was identified during a study of blood T cell repertoires in COVID-19. Study in general: Donors in the United States, Italy and Spain gave samples during acute or convalescent COVID-19. Nucleic acid was either cDNA or gDNA, and it came from T cells, B-cell-depleted T cells, or PBMCs.

In the authors' workflow: Estimated nucleated cell counts came from reference gene primer amplification. Profiled with immunoSEQ multiplex PCR; TCRdb holds only in-frame clones, not every one. For V, J and clone size, that table is used; D and trimming come from the DNA. The sample carries 310,000 or so clones, approximately 91% recorded once. Cohorts were based on clinical histories the participants reported. Trimming took 4 bases from V and 7 from J, leaving 18 bases between them. Germline values: CDR1 SGDLS, CDR2 YYNGEE. The CDR3 runs 15 residues. This sequence originates from a woman aged 40 to 50 who had recovered from COVID-19. Sequencing was carried out using PBMCs or T cells enriched from blood (not recorded which). The chain carries TRBV9 and TRBJ2-1; weak D call: TRBD2 (6 bases). The CDR3 reads CASSPSAGFGNEQFF. CDR3 in DNA: TGTGCCAGCAGCCCCTCGGCGGGGTTTGGGAATGAGCAGTTCTTC. The full variable domain, completed using reference TRBV9 and TRBJ2-1, is DSGVTQTPKHLITATGQRVTLRCSPRSGDLSVYWYQQSLDQGLQFLIQYYNGEERAKGNILERFSAQQFPDLHSELNLSSLELGDSALYFCASSPSAGFGNEQFFGPGTRLTVL.